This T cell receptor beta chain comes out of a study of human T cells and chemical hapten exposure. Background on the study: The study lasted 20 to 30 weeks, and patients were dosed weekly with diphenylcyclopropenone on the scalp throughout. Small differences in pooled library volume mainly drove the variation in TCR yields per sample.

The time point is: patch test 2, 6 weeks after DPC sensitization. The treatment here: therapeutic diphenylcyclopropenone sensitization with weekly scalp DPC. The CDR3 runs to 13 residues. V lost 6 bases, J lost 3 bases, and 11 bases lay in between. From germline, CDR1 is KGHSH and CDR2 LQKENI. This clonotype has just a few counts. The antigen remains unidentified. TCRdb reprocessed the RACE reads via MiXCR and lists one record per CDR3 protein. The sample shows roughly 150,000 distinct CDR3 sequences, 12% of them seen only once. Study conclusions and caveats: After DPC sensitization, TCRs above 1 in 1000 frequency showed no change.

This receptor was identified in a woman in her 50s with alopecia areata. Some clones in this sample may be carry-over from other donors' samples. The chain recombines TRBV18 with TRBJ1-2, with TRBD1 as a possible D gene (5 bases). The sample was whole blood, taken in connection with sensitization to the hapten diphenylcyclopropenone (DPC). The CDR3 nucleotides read TGTGCCAGCTCCCCGGGAGGGGACTATGGCTACACCTTC. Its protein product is CASSPGGDYGYTF.